This entry lists 23 T cell receptor beta chains sequenced from one sample in a study of cytomegalovirus exposure and HLA in healthy donors. PCR involved 60 Vbeta and 13 Jbeta primers. Assay: immunoSEQ multiplex PCR; the TCRdb copy retains only in-frame clones and omits some. The table has roughly 150,000 clones, around 80% seen once. Sequencing was performed on PBMCs. The source of these receptors is a man aged 25 to 45 in good health.

This chain uses TRBV9 with TRBJ2-1; 10 positions match TRBD2. The CDR3 loop spans 17 amino acids. The germline V gene encodes CDR1 SGDLS and CDR2 YYNGEE. V shed 0 bases and J 0 bases; nucleotides not matched to a gene: 3. Here the CDR3 DNA reads TGTGCCAGCAGCGTAGCTAGCGGGAGCAGCTCCTACAATGAGCAGTTCTTC. Translation: CASSVASGSSSYNEQFF.

This chain uses TRBV4-2 with TRBJ1-6; a possible D gene is TRBD1 (6 bases). The V gene lost 2 bases and the J gene lost 9 bases, with 20 bases spanning the gap. The CDR3 spans 17 residues. The V gene's germline CDR1 is LGHNA and CDR2 YNFKEQ. The CDR3 DNA reads as TGTGCCAGCAGCCAACTCACGGGGGGGGCAGTAGGTTCACCCCTCCACTTT. This translates into CASSQLTGGAVGSPLHF.

V and J are TRBV11-3 and TRBJ2-7; 8 nucleotides agree with TRBD2. The germline V gene has CDR1 SGHNT and CDR2 YENEEA. J lost 0 bases, V lost 6 bases, and 7 bases had no gene match. The CDR3 runs to 15 residues. This CDR3 is CASRTSGPASYEQYF. The CDR3 coding sequence is TGTGCCAGCAGAACTAGCGGTCCCGCCTCCTACGAGCAGTACTTC.

The J gene is TRBJ2-5, the V gene TRBV7-2; 8 nucleotides agree with TRBD2. CDR1 and CDR2 from the germline V gene are SGHTA and FQGNSA. V lost 6 bases to trimming and J lost 5 bases; unmatched junction nucleotides: 8. CDR3 size: 14 residues. The CDR3 loop is CASRSGSSGETQYF. CDR3 DNA sequence: TGTGCCAGCAGATCGGGGTCTAGCGGGGAGACCCAGTACTTC.

The CDR3, as DNA: TGTGCCAGCTCACCTGTGTCGGAGCAGCCCCAGCATTTT. It translates to CASSPVSEQPQHF. V and J are TRBV18 and TRBJ1-5; D gene ambiguous. Germline loops: CDR1 KGHSH, CDR2 LQKENI. The CDR3 consists of 13 residues. V shed 3 bases and J shed 7 bases, with 10 bases lying between them.

This clone was observed a few times. The rearrangement joins TRBV7-3 to TRBJ1-1; D may be TRBD1 (6 bases). From germline, CDR1 is SGHTA and CDR2 FQGTGA. CDR3 length equals 14 residues. V lost 5 bases to trimming and J lost 8 bases, with 18 bases between them. The CDR3 region is CASSPTRTATEAFF. CDR3 sequence (DNA): TGTGCCAGCAGCCCGACTCGGACAGCCACCGAAGCTTTCTTT. Full variable domain (rest looked up from reference TRBV7-3 and TRBJ1-1): GAGVSQTPSNKVTEKGKYVELRCDPISGHTALYWYRQSLGQGPEFLIYFQGTGAADDSGLPNDRFFAVRPEGSVSTLKIQRTERGDSAVYLCASSPTRTATEAFFGQGTRLTVV.

The chain combines TRBV4-3 with TRBJ2-7; weak D call: TRBD2 (5 bases). V was clipped by 1 base and J by 0 bases, with 10 bases between them. Germline CDR1 reads LGHNA; CDR2 reads YSLEER. The CDR3 covers 15 residues. The CDR3 protein is CASSQGRTDSYEQYF. The CDR3 coding sequence is TGCGCCAGCAGCCAAGGGCGGACTGACTCCTACGAGCAGTACTTC.

The genes are TRBV5-1 and TRBJ2-3, with 7 positions matching TRBD2. Losses at the gene ends were 6 bases for V and 2 bases for J; bases not matched to a gene: 9. The CDR3 is 15 amino acids. Looked up from germline, CDR1 is SGHRS and CDR2 is YFSETQ. The CDR3 region has the DNA TGCGCCAGCAAATGGGGTAGCGGGCTCACAGATACGCAGTATTTT. Encoded protein: CASKWGSGLTDTQYF.

This chain links TRBV5-1 with TRBJ1-4; TRBD1 aligns across 10 bases. The V segment lost 3 bases and the J segment 3 bases; nucleotides outside the gene matches: 2. This CDR3 has 15 amino acids. Germline V CDR1 and CDR2: SGHRS, YFSETQ. CDR3 amino acids: CASSSDRGSNEKLFF. The CDR3 DNA is TGCGCCAGCAGCTCGGACAGGGGGTCTAATGAAAAACTGTTTTTT.

V and J are TRBV15 and TRBJ2-5; unclear D gene. The V gene lost 0 bases and the J gene lost 2 bases, with 4 bases spanning the gap. Germline assignment: CDR1 LNHNV and CDR2 YYDKDF (reference sequence). This CDR3 has 13 amino acids. CDR3 nucleotide sequence: TGTGCCACCAGCAGAGATCGGCAAGAGACCCAGTACTTC. This encodes CATSRDRQETQYF. The full variable domain, in which reference TRBV15 and TRBJ2-5 provide the parts outside the CDR3, is DAMVIQNPRYQVTQFGKPVTLSCSQTLNHNVMYWYQQKSSQAPKLLFHYYDKDFNNEADTPDNFQSRRPNTSFCFLDIRSPGLGDTAMYLCATSRDRQETQYFGPGTRLLVL.

This CDR3 reads CASSDSGTSGGTPYF. The CDR3 bases are TGTGCCAGCAGCGATTCCGGGACTAGCGGCGGGACTCCGTATTTT. J is TRBJ2-3 and V is TRBV7-3, with 11 nucleotides matching TRBD2. V lost 5 bases, J lost 14 bases, and 15 bases stayed unmatched. Germline V gives CDR1 SGHTA, CDR2 FQGTGA. The CDR3 consists of 15 residues.

This clone was detected only a few times. J is TRBJ2-3 and V is TRBV21-1; the table gives TRBD2 as D, unverified against the DNA. TRBV21-1 counts as a pseudogene. This CDR3 region has 15 residues. CDR3 in amino acids: CASRGTSGSTDTQYF. In DNA, the CDR3 is TGTGCCAGCCGAGGGACTAGCGGTAGCACAGATACGCAGTATTTT.

The rearrangement links TRBV21-1 to TRBJ2-1; the table gives TRBD2 as D, unverified against the DNA. TRBV21-1 counts as a pseudogene. The CDR3 has 14 amino acids. The DNA of the CDR3 is TGTGCCAGCAGCAAAGAGAGCTCCTACAATGAGCAGTTCTTC. It yields the protein CASSKESSYNEQFF.

V and J are TRBV7-6 and TRBJ1-4; D is perhaps TRBD1 (6 bases). This CDR3 contains 20 residues. Germline assignment: CDR1 SGHVS and CDR2 FNYEAQ. The V end lost 5 bases, the J end lost 0 bases, and 25 bases lay between the germline ends. The CDR3 loop is CASSPPVGRGPVATNEKLFF. The DNA of the CDR3 is TGTGCCAGCAGCCCCCCGGTGGGCAGGGGACCCGTTGCAACTAATGAAAAACTGTTTTTT.

The chain links TRBV18 to TRBJ2-1, with 8 bases lining up with TRBD2. J lost 7 bases, V lost 7 bases, and 6 bases had no gene match. This CDR3 region has 13 residues. The germline CDR1 and CDR2 sequences are KGHSH and LQKENI. The CDR3 is CASFPGGLNEQFF. CDR3 nucleotides: TGTGCCAGCTTCCCGGGGGGGTTGAATGAGCAGTTCTTC.

This chain connects TRBV7-6 to TRBJ1-4, with D hard to call. Trimming stripped 6 bases from V and 7 bases from J, with 12 bases between. CDR1 and CDR2 from the germline V gene are SGHVS and FNYEAQ. This CDR3 comprises 13 residues. The CDR3 DNA is TGTGCCAGCAGTCCCGCCCGGGGTGAAAAACTGTTTTTT. Encoded protein: CASSPARGEKLFF.

The chain uses TRBV25-1 and TRBJ1-4; D unclear. V lost 2 bases and J 6 bases, leaving 7 bases between the germline ends. This CDR3 is 13 amino acids long. Germline V gene sequence: CDR1 MGHDK, CDR2 SYGVNS. The chain's CDR3 is CASSEEFYEKLFF. The DNA for the CDR3 is TGTGCCAGCAGTGAAGAGTTTTATGAAAAACTGTTTTTT.

This clone was found a few times. V is TRBV9 and J is TRBJ2-5; possible D gene TRBD1, 6 bases. The CDR3 has 15 residues. Germline-derived CDR1 and CDR2 are SGDLS and YYNGEE. The V gene lost 3 bases and the J gene lost 0 bases, with 12 bases spanning the gap. CDR3 sequence reads: CASSARDNNQETQYF. The CDR3 nucleotides are TGTGCCAGCAGCGCTCGGGACAACAACCAAGAGACCCAGTACTTC.

The chain recombines TRBV7-3 with TRBJ2-1; 7 bases fit TRBD2. The trim removed 1 base at V and 5 bases at J, leaving 5 bases unmatched. The germline CDR1 and CDR2 sequences are SGHTA and FQGTGA. There are 15 residues in the CDR3. The CDR3 sequence is CASSLNGRGNNEQFF. The CDR3 nucleotides read TGTGCCAGCAGCTTAAATGGGAGGGGCAACAATGAGCAGTTCTTC.

The CDR3 region is CASRRRREWEQYF. The CDR3 DNA sequence: TGCGCCAGCAGAAGGAGGCGGGAGTGGGAGCAGTACTTC. This chain uses TRBV10-1 with TRBJ2-5; TRBD2 matches 7 bases. Germline CDR1 WNHNN, CDR2 SYGVQD (reference sequence). The CDR3 extends over 13 amino acids. With V trimmed by 6 bases and J by 11 bases, 12 bases remained unmatched.

The rearrangement uses TRBV11-2 and TRBJ2-7, with 9 bases lining up with TRBD1. CDR3 length: 14 residues. V gave up 6 bases and J gave up 1 base; unmatched junction bases: 4. The germline V gene has CDR1 SGHAT and CDR2 FQNNGV. This CDR3 is CASRTGQGSYEQYF. The CDR3, as DNA: TGTGCCAGCAGAACCGGACAGGGGTCCTACGAGCAGTACTTC.

V usage is TRBV11-2 and J usage is TRBJ1-2; TRBD1 agrees at 10 bases. The CDR3 runs 15 residues. J was trimmed by 2 bases and V by 3 bases; bases with no gene match: 3. Germline CDR1 SGHAT, CDR2 FQNNGV. In DNA, the CDR3 is TGTGCCAGCAGCTTGGGACAGGGGAGGAACTATGGCTACACCTTC. It is translated as CASSLGQGRNYGYTF.

The rearrangement links TRBV11-3 to TRBJ1-2; D possibly corresponds to TRBD1 (5 bases). CDR3 length: 14 residues. From germline, CDR1 is SGHNT and CDR2 YENEEA. The V end lost 3 bases, the J end lost 4 bases, and 12 bases lay between the germline ends. CDR3 region: CASSFQGGGYGYTF. The DNA of the CDR3 is TGTGCCAGCAGCTTCCAGGGAGGAGGCTATGGCTACACCTTC.